This TCR beta chain was recovered during a study of blood T cell repertoires in COVID-19 (dated by TCRdb to between 2020 and 2021). General notes on the study: Samples covering the acute and convalescent phases of COVID-19 were provided by collaborators in the United States, Italy and Spain. The repertoires were made available in a free public database intended to serve as a resource for research on the immune response to SARS-CoV-2. A de-identified subject ID, COVID-19 status, age in years and sex were almost always included in the sample metadata. The material from the prospective study consisted of cDNA or gDNA derived from T cells, B-cell-depleted T cells, or PBMCs. The dataset comprised deeply sampled blood TCRbeta repertoires from subjects exposed to, actively infected with, or recovered from COVID-19. Samples were obtained from the ongoing ImmuneRACE study (first 160 participants) and from 1,254 subjects provided by 6 global collaborators. Where available, HLA class I and class II types were obtained from metadata supplied by the sample provider rather than from assay-based typing. Overall study results and their limits: How much clinical and demographic metadata was included differed by source and by participant, and the metadata was provided uncurated.

TCRbeta CDR3 regions were amplified from genomic DNA using the immunoSEQ Assay, a bias-controlled multiplex PCR. The study's processing was this. Within the assay, amplification of reference gene primers was used to estimate how many nucleated cells each sample contained. Sequence reads were collapsed and filtered to measure the absolute abundance of every unique TCRbeta CDR3 rearrangement. For each sample, productive Simpson clonality was calculated by taking the square root of Simpson's diversity index across productive rearrangements. The table comes from immuneACCESS by way of TCRdb, which keeps in-frame sequences with V and J called. Part of the clones is missing from these tables; in studies checked, under half for an unresolved V gene and the rest for unknown reasons. From that table come the V and J calls and clone size; the DNA was used to work out D and trimming. This sample gives around 620,000 clones in total; about 87% of them show up just once. Clones ranked in the top ten supply about 0.26% of the sample.

As regards this clone: Its antigen remains undetermined. Base quality data are lacking; no much larger clone is found one base away.

According to the germline V gene (reference sequence), CDR1 reads LNHDA and CDR2 reads SQIVND. Trimming takes 5 bases from V and 4 bases from J, and the germline ends sit 11 bases apart. CDR3 length: 13 amino acids, cysteine to phenylalanine. Only the CDR3 region is kept as DNA, spanning 39 bases read in frame from base 1. The collaborating institutions used their own protocols to collect whole blood in K2EDTA tubes. For TCRbeta analysis, collaborators shipped samples as frozen whole blood, isolated PBMCs, or DNA extracted from either of those sample types. The rearrangement joined TRBV19 to TRBJ1-2, with the D segment identity uncertain. The sequenced sample was peripheral blood. This receptor was taken from a woman between 18 and 29 years old with acute or convalescent COVID-19. The CDR3 loop reads CASSPGKGYGYTF. The nucleotides are TGTGCCAGTAGTCCGGGAAAGGGCTATGGCTACACCTTC.